This TCR beta chain comes out of a study of human T cells and chemical hapten exposure. Library construction involved attaching unique molecular identifiers to individual cDNA molecules, which allowed quantitative, reproducible TCR counting. Per the study methods: Individual samples carried between about 23,224 and 750,000 TCRs, with more than 85,000 as the median. MiXCR, run by TCRdb on the RACE reads, gives a single entry per CDR3 protein. TCRdb's processing, not the authors' own work, is the source of the V and J calls. Of 60,000 to 90,000 distinct CDR3 sequences listed, roughly 7.9% were seen once; the top ten hold 1.7%. Trimming took off 9 bases at V and 5 bases at J, with 16 bases between the two ends. This CDR3 is 13 amino acids long. Germline V lookup: CDR1 MNHEY, CDR2 SVGEGT. Time point: healthy volunteer bleed at 6 weeks. Unfractionated whole blood was the source of the extracted total RNA.

This clonotype was recorded many times. The source is a female donor in good health. Some clones in this sample may be carry-over from other donors' samples. The source material was whole blood. The gene calls are TRBV6-2 or TRBV6-3 and TRBJ1-1, with TRBD1 as a possible D gene (5 bases). This CDR3 is CASGTRRGTEAFF. For the CDR3, the DNA is TGTGCCAGTGGGACCCGACGGGGAACTGAAGCTTTCTTT.